The entry that follows covers one TCR beta chain sequence. The target antigen is unknown. CDR3 size: 17 residues. Losses at the gene ends were 6 bases for V and 0 bases for J; bases not matched to a gene: 11. Germline assignment: CDR1 MGHDK and CDR2 SYGVNS. This record belongs to a study of cytomegalovirus exposure and HLA in healthy donors. Overall study results and limits: Being productive about 87% or about 30% of the time was typical of most TCR beta V segments in an earlier analysis. What TCR beta sequences reportedly achieved was accurate prediction of HLA-A and HLA-B alleles in most subjects. Among TCR beta chains, those listed as cytomegalovirus-associated numbered about 160.

The PCR employed 60 Vbeta primers together with 13 Jbeta primers. Clones were read by immunoSEQ multiplex PCR, and TCRdb kept only the in-frame ones, dropping some. The sample has around 96,000 clones, 60% to 80% seen once. Sequencing was performed on PBMCs. This sequence originates from a man in his 60s in good health and CMV-seronegative. The chain uses TRBV25-1 and TRBJ2-1; 7 nucleotides match TRBD1. The CDR3 region is CASRTGTSESSYNEQFF. The CDR3, as DNA: TGTGCCAGCAGGACAGGGACCTCTGAGAGCTCCTACAATGAGCAGTTCTTC.